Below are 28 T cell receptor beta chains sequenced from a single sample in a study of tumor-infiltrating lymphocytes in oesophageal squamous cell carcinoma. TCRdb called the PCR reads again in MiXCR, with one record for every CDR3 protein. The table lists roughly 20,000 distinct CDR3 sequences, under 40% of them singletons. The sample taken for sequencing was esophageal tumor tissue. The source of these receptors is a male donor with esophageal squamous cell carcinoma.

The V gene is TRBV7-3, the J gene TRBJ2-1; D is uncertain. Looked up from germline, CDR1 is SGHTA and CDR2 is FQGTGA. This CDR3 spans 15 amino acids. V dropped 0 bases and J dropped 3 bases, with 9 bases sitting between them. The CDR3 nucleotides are TGTGCCAGCAGCTTAACGAGTTCGAACTACAATGAGCAGTTCTTC. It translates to CASSLTSSNYNEQFF.

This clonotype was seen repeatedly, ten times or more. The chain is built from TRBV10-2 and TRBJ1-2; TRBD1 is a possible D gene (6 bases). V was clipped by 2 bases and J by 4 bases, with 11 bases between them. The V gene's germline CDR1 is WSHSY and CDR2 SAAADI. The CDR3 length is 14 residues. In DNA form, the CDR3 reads TGCGCCAGCAGTGAGCTAGGGGGGGTCTATGGCTACACCTTC. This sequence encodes CASSELGGVYGYTF.

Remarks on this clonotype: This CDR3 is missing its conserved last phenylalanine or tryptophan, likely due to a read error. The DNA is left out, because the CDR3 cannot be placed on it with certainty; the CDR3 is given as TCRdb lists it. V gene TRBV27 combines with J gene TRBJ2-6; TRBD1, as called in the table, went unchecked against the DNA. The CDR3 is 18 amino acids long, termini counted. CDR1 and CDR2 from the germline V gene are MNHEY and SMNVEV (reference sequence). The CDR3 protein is CASSSYRDHSVDTQYFGA.

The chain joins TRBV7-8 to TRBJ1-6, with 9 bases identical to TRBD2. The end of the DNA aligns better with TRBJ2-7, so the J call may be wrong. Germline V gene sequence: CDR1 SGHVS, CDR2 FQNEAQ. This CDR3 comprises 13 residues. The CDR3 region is CASRVAGVDEQYF. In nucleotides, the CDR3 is TGTGCCAGCAGGGTAGCGGGAGTAGACGAGCAGTACTTC.

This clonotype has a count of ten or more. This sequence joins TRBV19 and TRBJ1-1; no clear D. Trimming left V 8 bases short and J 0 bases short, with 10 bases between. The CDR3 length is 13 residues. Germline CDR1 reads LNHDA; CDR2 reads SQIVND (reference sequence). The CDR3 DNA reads TGTGCCAGTTTTGAAAGAATGAACACTGAAGCTTTCTTT. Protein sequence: CASFERMNTEAFF.

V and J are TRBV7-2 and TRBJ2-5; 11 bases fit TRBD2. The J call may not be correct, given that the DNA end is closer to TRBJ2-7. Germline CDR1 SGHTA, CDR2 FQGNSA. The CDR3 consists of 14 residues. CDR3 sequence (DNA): TGTGCCAGCAGCTTCACTAGCGGGAGCTACGAGCAGTACTTC. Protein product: CASSFTSGSYEQYF.

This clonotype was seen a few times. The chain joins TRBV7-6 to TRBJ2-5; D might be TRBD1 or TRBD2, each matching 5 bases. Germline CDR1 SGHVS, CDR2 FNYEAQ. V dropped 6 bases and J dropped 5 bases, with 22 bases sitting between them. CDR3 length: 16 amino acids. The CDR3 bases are TGTGCCAGCAGGAAGAGGGGCTCCGACGTTGGGGAGACCCAGTACTTC. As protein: CASRKRGSDVGETQYF. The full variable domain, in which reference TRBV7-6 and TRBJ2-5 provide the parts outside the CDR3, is GAGVSQSPRYKVTKRGQDVALRCDPISGHVSLYWYRQALGQGPEFLTYFNYEAQQDKSGLPNDRFSAERPEGSISTLTIQRTEQRDSAMYRCASRKRGSDVGETQYFGPGTRLLVL.

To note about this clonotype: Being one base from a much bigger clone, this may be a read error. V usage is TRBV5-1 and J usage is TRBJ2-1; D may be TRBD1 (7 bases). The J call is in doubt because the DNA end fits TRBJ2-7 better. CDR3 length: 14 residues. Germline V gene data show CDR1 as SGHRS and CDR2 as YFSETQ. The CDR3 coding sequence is TGCGCCAACAGTCTCGAGCAGGGGGGCTACGAGCAGTACTTC. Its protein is CANSLEQGGYEQYF.

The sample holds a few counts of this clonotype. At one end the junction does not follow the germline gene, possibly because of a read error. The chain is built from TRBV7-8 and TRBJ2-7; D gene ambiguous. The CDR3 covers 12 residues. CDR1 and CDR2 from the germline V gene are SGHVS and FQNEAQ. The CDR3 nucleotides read TGTGCCAGCAGCCAAGGGATTTCACCCCTCCACTTC. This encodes CASSQGISPLHF. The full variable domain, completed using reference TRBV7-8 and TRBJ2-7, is GAGVSQSPRYKVAKRGQDVALRCDPISGHVSLFWYQQALGQGPEFLTYFQNEAQLDKSGLPSDRFFAERPEGSVSTLKIQRTQQEDSAVYLCASSQGISPLHFGPGTRLTVT.

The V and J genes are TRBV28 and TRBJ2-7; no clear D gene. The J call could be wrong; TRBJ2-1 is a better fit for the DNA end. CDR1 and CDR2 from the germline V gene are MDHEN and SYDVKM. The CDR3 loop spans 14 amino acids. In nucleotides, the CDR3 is TGTGCCAGCAGTCCCACACGAGCCTACAATGAGCAGTTCTTC. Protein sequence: CASSPTRAYNEQFF.

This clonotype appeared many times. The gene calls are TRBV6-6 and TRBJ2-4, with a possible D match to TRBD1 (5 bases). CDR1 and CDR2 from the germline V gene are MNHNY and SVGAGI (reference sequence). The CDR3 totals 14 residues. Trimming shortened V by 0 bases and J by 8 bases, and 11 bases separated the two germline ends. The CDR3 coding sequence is TGTGCCAGCAGTTACTCGAAAAGGGGTGACATTCAGTACTTC. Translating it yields CASSYSKRGDIQYF.

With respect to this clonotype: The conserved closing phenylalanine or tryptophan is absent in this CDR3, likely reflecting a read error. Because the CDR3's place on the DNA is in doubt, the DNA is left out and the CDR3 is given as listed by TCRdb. CDR3 sequence: CASSRLAGGGTQYFGA. The chain is built from TRBV7-3 and TRBJ2-6; the table's D call, TRBD2, was not checked against the DNA. The CDR3 is made up of 16 amino acids, end residues included. The germline gives CDR1 SGHTA, CDR2 FQGTGA.

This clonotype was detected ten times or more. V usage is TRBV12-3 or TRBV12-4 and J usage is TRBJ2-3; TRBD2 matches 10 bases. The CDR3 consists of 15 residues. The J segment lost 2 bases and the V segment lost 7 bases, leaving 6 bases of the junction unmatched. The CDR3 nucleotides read TGTGCCAGCACCAGCGGGAGGGGATTCACAGATACGCAGTATTTT. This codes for CASTSGRGFTDTQYF.

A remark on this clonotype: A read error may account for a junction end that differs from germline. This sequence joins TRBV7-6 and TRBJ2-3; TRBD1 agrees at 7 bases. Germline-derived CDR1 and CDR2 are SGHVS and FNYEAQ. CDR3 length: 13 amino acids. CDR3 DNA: TGTGCTAGCAGCCTTAAGGGACAGAGTGCCCAGTATTTT. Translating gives CASSLKGQSAQYF.

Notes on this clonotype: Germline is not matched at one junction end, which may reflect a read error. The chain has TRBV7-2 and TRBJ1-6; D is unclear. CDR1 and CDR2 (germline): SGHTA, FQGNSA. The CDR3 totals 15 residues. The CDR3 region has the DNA TGTGCCAGCAGTATCGCGTACGGGAAGTTTAACGAGCAGTACTTT. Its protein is CASSIAYGKFNEQYF.

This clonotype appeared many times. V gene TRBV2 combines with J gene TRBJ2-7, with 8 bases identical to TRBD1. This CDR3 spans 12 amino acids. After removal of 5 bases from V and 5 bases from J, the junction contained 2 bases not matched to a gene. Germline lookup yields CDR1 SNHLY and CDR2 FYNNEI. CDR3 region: CASSSGQDEQYF. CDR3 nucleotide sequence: TGTGCCAGCAGTTCGGGACAGGACGAGCAGTACTTC. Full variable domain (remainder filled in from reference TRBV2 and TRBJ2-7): EPEVTQTPSHQVTQMGQEVILRCVPISNHLYFYWYRQILGQKVEFLVSFYNNEISEKSEIFDDQFSVERPDGSNFTLKIRSTKLEDSAMYFCASSSGQDEQYFGPGTRLTVT.

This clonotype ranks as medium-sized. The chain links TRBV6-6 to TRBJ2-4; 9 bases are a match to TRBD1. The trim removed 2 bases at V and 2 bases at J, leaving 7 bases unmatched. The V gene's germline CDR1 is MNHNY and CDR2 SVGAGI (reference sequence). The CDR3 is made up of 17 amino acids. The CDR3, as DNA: TGTGCCAGCAGTTACAGAGGGACAGGGAAGACCAAAAACATTCAGTACTTC. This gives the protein CASSYRGTGKTKNIQYF.

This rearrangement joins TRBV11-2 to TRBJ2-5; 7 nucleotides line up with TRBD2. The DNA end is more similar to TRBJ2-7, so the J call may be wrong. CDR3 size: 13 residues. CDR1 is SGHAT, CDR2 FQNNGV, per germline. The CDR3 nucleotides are TGTGCCAGCAGCTCAAGGGCGGGGGTCGAGCAGTACTTC. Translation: CASSSRAGVEQYF.

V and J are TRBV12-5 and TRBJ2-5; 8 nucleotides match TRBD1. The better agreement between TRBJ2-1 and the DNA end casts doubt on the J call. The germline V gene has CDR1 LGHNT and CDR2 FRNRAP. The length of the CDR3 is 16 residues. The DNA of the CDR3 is TGTGCTAGTGGTGGAGGCTGGACAGGGTCCTACAATGAGCAGTTCTTC. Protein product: CASGGGWTGSYNEQFF.

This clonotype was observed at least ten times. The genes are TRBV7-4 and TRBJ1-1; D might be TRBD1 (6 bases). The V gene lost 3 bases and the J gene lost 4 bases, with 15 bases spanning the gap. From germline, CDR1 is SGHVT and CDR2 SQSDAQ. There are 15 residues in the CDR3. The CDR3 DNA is TGTGCCAGCAGCTTCTGTGGGGGCGTCGTCACTGAAGCTTTCTTT. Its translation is CASSFCGGVVTEAFF.

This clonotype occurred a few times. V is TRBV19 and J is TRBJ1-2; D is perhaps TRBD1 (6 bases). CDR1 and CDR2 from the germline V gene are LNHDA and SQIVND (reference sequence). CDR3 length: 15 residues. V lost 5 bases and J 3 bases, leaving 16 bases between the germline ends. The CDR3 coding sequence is TGTGCCAGTAGTGATGGAGGGGGTCTCTACTATGGCTACACCTTC. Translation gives CASSDGGGLYYGYTF.

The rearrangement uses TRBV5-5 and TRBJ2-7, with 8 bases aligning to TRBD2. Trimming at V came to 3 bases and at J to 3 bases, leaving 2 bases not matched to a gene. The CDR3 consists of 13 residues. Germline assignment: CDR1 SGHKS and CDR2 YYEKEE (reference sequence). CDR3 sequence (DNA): TGTGCCAGCAGCTCGACTAGCGACTACGAGCAGTACTTC. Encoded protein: CASSSTSDYEQYF. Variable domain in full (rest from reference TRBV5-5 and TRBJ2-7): DAGVTQSPTHLIKTRGQQVTLRCSPISGHKSVSWYQQVLGQGPQFIFQYYEKEERGRGNFPDRFSARQFPNYSSELNVNALLLGDSALYLCASSSTSDYEQYFGPGTRLTVT.

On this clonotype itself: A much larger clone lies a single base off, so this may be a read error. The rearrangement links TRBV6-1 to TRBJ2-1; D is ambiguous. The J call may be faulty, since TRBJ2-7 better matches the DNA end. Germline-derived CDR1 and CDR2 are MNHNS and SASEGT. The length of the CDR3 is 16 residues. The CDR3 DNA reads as TGTGCCAGCAGTGAACTTATGGGCGCACTCTACAATGAGCAGTACTTC. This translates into CASSELMGALYNEQYF.

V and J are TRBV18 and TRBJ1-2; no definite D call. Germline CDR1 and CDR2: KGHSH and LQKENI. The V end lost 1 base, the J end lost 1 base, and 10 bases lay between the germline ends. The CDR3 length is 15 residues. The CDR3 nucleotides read TGTGCCAGCTCACCACGCTCAGAAGTTAACTATGGCTACACCTTC. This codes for CASSPRSEVNYGYTF.

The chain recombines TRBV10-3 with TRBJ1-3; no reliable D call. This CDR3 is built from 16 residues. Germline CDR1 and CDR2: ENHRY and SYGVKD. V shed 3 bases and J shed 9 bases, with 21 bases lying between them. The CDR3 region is CAISERAETRVPTIYF. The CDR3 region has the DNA TGTGCCATCAGTGAACGGGCAGAGACGAGGGTACCCACCATATATTTT.

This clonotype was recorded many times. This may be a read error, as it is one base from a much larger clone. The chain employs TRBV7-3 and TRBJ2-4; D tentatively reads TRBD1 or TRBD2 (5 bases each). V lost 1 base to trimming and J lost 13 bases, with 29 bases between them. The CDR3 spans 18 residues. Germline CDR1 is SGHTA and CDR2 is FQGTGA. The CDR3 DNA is TGTGCCAGCAGCTTAAGCCCCTCATTCTCCGGGGCCTACAATGAGCAGTACTTC. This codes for CASSLSPSFSGAYNEQYF.

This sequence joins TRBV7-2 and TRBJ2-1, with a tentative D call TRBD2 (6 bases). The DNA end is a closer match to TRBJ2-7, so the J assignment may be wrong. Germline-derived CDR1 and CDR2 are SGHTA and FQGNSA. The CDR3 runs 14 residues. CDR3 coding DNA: TGTGCCAGCAGCCGAGCACCCGGAGGGTACGAGCAGTACTTC. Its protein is CASSRAPGGYEQYF.

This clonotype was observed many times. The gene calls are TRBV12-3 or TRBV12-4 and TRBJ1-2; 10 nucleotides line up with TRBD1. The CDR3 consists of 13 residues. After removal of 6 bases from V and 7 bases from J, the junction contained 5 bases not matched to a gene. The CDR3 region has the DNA TGTGCCAGCAGCGACAGGGGGCGTGGTGGCTACACCTTC. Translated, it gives CASSDRGRGGYTF.